The 10 T cell receptor beta chains presented below share a single source sample, sequenced in a study of blood T cell repertoires in COVID-19. Clones were sequenced by immunoSEQ multiplex PCR, and TCRdb holds only the in-frame ones, with some missing. The data contain around 88,000 clones, around 85% of them singletons. The material sequenced was peripheral blood. These receptors originate from a woman older than 75 with acute or convalescent COVID-19.

The rearrangement joins TRBV5-4 to TRBJ2-3, with 7 bases lining up with TRBD1. The trim removed 0 bases at V and 3 bases at J, leaving 7 bases unmatched. CDR3 size: 16 residues. CDR1 and CDR2 from the germline V gene are SGHNT and YYREEE (reference sequence). CDR3 sequence (DNA): TGTGCCAGCAGCTTGGCCGGGACAGTTGTTACAGATACGCAGTATTTT. Translation gives CASSLAGTVVTDTQYF.

The chain carries TRBV24-1 and TRBJ1-3; tentative D call: TRBD1 (5 bases). The CDR3 runs to 17 residues. Between the trimmed V and J ends, which lost 1 base and 1 base, there was a span of 13 bases. Germline CDR1 KGHDR, CDR2 SFDVKD. The CDR3 reads CATSDFVTGKSGNTIYF. DNA for the CDR3: TGTGCCACCAGTGATTTCGTTACAGGCAAATCTGGAAACACCATATATTTT.

The chain has TRBV28 and TRBJ1-2, with TRBD1 matching over 8 bases. V lost 2 bases to trimming and J lost 8 bases; unmatched junction nucleotides: 10. CDR1 and CDR2 from the germline V gene are MDHEN and SYDVKM. This CDR3 comprises 15 residues. The CDR3 loop reads CASSLKARGLRGYTF. The CDR3 DNA sequence: TGTGCCAGCAGTTTAAAGGCCAGGGGGCTAAGAGGCTACACCTTC.

There are a few counts of this clone. The chain combines TRBV28 with TRBJ1-5; D may be TRBD1 (5 bases). This CDR3 has 12 amino acids. Germline CDR1 is MDHEN and CDR2 is SYDVKM. V shed 11 bases and J shed 2 bases, with 10 bases lying between them. The CDR3 protein is CALGGGNQPQHF. Here the CDR3 DNA reads TGTGCCCTTGGAGGGGGCAATCAGCCCCAGCATTTT.

The chain has TRBV7-2 and TRBJ1-2, with unresolved D. The CDR3 extends over 13 amino acids. CDR1 and CDR2 from the germline V gene are SGHTA and FQGNSA. V lost 5 bases and J lost 4, with 11 bases in between. DNA of the CDR3: TGTGCCAGCAGCGCGAGCCTTTCCTATGGCTACACCTTC. This encodes CASSASLSYGYTF.

In this sample, this clone turned up once. This chain uses TRBV11-2 with TRBJ1-1; D may be TRBD1 (5 bases). Trimming took 5 bases from V and 7 from J, leaving 17 bases between them. CDR1 is SGHAT, CDR2 FQNNGV, per germline. The CDR3 loop spans 14 amino acids. CDR3 amino acids: CASSTGGNGGEAFF. The CDR3 DNA reads TGTGCCAGCAGCACGGGGGGAAATGGGGGTGAAGCTTTCTTT.

This clone was detected ten times or more. The chain's CDR3 is CASSLEQGAGGYTF. DNA for the CDR3: TGTGCCAGCAGTTTAGAACAGGGGGCAGGTGGCTACACCTTC. The chain combines TRBV28 with TRBJ1-2, with 9 positions matching TRBD1. The CDR3 is 14 residues long. In germline, CDR1 is MDHEN, CDR2 SYDVKM. J was trimmed by 7 bases and V by 2 bases; bases with no gene match: 5.

The genes are TRBV27 and TRBJ2-5, with 10 bases identical to TRBD1. This CDR3 has 15 amino acids. Germline V lookup: CDR1 MNHEY, CDR2 SMNVEV (reference sequence). V was pared by 6 bases and J by 4 bases, with 8 bases of the junction left unmatched. DNA of the CDR3: TGTGCCAGCAGGTCAGGGACAGGGGCGAGAGAGACCCAGTACTTC. Residues: CASRSGTGARETQYF.

This chain connects TRBV6-2 or TRBV6-3 to TRBJ2-3, with no clear D. The V gene's germline CDR1 is MNHEY and CDR2 SVGEGT. The CDR3 spans 11 residues. Trimming pared 6 bases from V and 6 bases from J, leaving 7 bases between. The CDR3 reads CASSLRDTQYF. The DNA of the CDR3 is TGTGCCAGCAGCCTCAGGGATACGCAGTATTTT.

V is TRBV4-2 and J is TRBJ1-2, with D perhaps TRBD1 (6 bases). V lost 1 base and J 4 bases, leaving 13 bases between the germline ends. The CDR3 is 15 amino acids. CDR1 and CDR2 from the germline V gene are LGHNA and YNFKEQ. The CDR3: CASSQAGQGSYGYTF. The CDR3 DNA is TGTGCCAGCAGCCAAGCTGGCCAGGGGAGCTATGGCTACACCTTC.